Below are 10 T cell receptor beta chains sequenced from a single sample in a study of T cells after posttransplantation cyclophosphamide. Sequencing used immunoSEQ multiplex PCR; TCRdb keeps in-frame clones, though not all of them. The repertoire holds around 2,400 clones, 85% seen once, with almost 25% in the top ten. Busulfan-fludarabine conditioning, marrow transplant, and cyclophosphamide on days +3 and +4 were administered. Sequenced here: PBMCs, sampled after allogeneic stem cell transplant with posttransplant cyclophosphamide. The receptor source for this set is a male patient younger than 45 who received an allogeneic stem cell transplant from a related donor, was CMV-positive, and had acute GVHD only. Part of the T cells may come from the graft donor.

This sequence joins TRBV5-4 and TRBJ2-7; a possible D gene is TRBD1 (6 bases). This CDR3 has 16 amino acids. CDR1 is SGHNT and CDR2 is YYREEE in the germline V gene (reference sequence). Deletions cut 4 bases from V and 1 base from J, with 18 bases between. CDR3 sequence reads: CASSRKQGPRSYEQYF. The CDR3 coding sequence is TGTGCCAGCAGCCGCAAACAGGGTCCTCGTTCCTACGAGCAGTACTTC.

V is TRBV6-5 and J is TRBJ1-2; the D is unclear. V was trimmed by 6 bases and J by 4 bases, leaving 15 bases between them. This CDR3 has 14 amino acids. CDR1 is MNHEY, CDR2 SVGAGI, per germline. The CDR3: CASSFAGAGYGYTF. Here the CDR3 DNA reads TGTGCCAGCAGCTTTGCGGGCGCGGGCTATGGCTACACCTTC.

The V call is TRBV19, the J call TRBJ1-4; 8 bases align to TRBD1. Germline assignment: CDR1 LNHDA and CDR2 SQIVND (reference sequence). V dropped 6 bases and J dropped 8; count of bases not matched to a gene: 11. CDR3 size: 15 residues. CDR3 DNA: TGTGCCAGTAGCGGTCCAGGGGGCCGTCGGGAAAAACTGTTTTTT. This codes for CASSGPGGRREKLFF. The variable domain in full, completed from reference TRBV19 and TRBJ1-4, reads DGGITQSPKYLFRKEGQNVTLSCEQNLNHDAMYWYRQDPGQGLRLIYYSQIVNDFQKGDIAEGYSVSREKKESFPLTVTSAQKNPTAFYLCASSGPGGRREKLFFGSGTQLSVL.

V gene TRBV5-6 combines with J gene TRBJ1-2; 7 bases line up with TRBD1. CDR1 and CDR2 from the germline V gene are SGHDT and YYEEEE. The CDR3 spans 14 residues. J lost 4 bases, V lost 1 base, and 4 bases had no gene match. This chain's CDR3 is CASSLLSGGYGYTF. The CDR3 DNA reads TGTGCCAGCAGCTTGCTTTCAGGGGGCTATGGCTACACCTTC.

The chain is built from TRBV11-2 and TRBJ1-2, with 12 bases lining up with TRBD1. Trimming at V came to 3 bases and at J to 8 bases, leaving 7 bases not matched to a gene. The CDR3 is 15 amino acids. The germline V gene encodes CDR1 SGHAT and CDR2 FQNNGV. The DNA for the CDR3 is TGTGCCAGCAGCTTTGCGGGACAGGGGGCTAGCGGCTACACCTTC. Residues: CASSFAGQGASGYTF.

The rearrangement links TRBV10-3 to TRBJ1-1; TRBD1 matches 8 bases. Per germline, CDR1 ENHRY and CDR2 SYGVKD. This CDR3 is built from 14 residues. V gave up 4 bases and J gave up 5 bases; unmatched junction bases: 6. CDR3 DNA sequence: TGTGCCATCAGTGGGGACAGGACTGGGACTGAAGCTTTCTTT. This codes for CAISGDRTGTEAFF.

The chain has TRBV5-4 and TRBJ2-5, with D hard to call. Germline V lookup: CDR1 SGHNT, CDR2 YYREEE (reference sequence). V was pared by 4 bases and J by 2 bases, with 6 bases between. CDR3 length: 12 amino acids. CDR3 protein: CASSTGQETQYF. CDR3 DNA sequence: TGTGCCAGCAGCACGGGTCAAGAGACCCAGTACTTC. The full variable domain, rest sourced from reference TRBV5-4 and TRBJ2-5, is ETGVTQSPTHLIKTRGQQVTLRCSSQSGHNTVSWYQQALGQGPQFIFQYYREEENGRGNFPPRFSGLQFPNYSSELNVNALELDDSALYLCASSTGQETQYFGPGTRLLVL.

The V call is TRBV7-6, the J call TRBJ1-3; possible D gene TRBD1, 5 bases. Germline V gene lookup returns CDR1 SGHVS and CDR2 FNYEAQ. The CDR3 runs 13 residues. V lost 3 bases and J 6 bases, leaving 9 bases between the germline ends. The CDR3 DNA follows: TGTGCCAGCAGCTTGGGGCGGGAAAACACCATATATTTT. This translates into CASSLGRENTIYF.

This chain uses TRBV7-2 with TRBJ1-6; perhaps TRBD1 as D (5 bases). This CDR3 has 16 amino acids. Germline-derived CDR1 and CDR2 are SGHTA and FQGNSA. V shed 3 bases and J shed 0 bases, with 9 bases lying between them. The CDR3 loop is CASSLGGSSYNSPLHF. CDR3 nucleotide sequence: TGTGCCAGCAGCTTGGGGGGGAGCTCCTATAATTCACCCCTCCACTTT.

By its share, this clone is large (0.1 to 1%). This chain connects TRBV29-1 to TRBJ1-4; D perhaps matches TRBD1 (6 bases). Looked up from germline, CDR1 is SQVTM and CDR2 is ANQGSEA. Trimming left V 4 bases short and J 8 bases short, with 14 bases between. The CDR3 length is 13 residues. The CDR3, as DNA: TGCAGCGTTGCGATATCAGGGGACGAAAAACTGTTTTTT. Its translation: CSVAISGDEKLFF.